The following is a TCR beta chain sequence with its context. Its target is unknown. There are 11 residues in the CDR3. Germline values: CDR1 SGHRS, CDR2 YFSETQ. TCRdb re-called the 5' RACE reads; one entry per CDR3 protein, DNA not given. The sample has about 460,000 distinct CDR3 sequences; the top ten hold 1.4%. This sample was included in a study of T cells expressing NK-cell markers. General observations from the study: These same clonotypes (in several donors) also led the CD3+CD56-NKG2C+ fraction.

The origin of this receptor is a woman aged 45-65 years in good health. The sample comprised blood T cells: a sorted CD56 or NKG2C T cell subset, CD4+ or CD8+ T cells, or bulk PBMC T cells (not recorded which). The rearrangement uses TRBV5-1 and TRBJ1-2; with no DNA, the TCRdb D assignment of TRBD1 cannot be verified. The CDR3 protein is CASSAGQAHTF.